Here is one T cell receptor beta chain with its context. This entry belongs to a study of blood T cell repertoires in COVID-19. Generated by immunoSEQ multiplex PCR, the TCRdb table keeps only in-frame clones and is missing some. Here the sample spans approximately 220,000 clones, 80% to 90% being singletons. Germline CDR1 and CDR2: KGHDR and SFDVKD. V was pared by 4 bases and J by 5 bases, with 3 bases of the junction left unmatched. CDR3 length equals 14 residues. The chain combines TRBV24-1 with TRBJ1-4; 7 bases match TRBD1. This TCR derives from a man aged 40-49 years with acute or convalescent COVID-19. The sample was peripheral blood. CDR3 sequence: CATSEGQINEKLFF. The DNA of the CDR3 is TGTGCCACCAGTGAGGGACAGATCAATGAAAAACTGTTTTTT.